The clone carrying this T cell receptor beta chain was seen more than once but under ten times. Its antigen remains unknown. These data originate in a study of beta chain features in type 1 diabetes. Study-level results: A moderate, significant TCRB CDR3 shortening appeared in type 1 diabetes across four CD4+ subsets. Naive, central memory and Treg TCRB repertoires seemed to resemble each other more closely in patients than they did in healthy donors.

Expressed TCRB transcripts were sequenced, since all the RNA that had been isolated was reverse transcribed. Assay: immunoSEQ multiplex PCR; the TCRdb copy retains only in-frame clones and omits some. This table has hundreds of thousands of clones, over 10% appearing once. Researchers reported sorting CD4+ naive, central memory, regulatory and stem cell-like memory cells via CD45RO/CCR7/CD25/CD127/CD95/CD27. The clonotype was recovered from a man between 18 and 35 years old with type 1 diabetes. The sample taken for sequencing was naive CD4+ T cells from blood.

The CDR3 DNA is TGTGCCAGCAGCTTAGCGTTATTACGGGACTACACAGATACGCAGTATTTT. Its protein is CASSLALLRDYTDTQYF. The chain is built from TRBV7-2 and TRBJ2-3; 7 bases agree with TRBD2. Germline V gives CDR1 SGHTA, CDR2 FQGNSA. The V gene end was trimmed by 0 bases and the J gene end by 2 bases; junction bases not matched to a gene: 8. This CDR3 has 17 residues.